The present T cell receptor (beta chain) was sequenced within a study of shared clonotypes between healthy human individuals. As concerns this clone: The target antigen is unknown.

The study's findings and limits: The generation probabilities recorded for non-shared clonotypes fell below those of clonotypes shared by all four donors.

Germline CDR1 reads SGHVS; CDR2 reads FNYEAQ. This CDR3 has 15 amino acids. Losses at the gene ends were 1 base for V and 5 bases for J; bases not matched to a gene: 7. CD8 cells classed as naive were CD45RO-negative and positively selected for CCR7, excluding terminally differentiated effector memory CD45RA+ cells. Healthy HIV-negative adults with no recent acute infections or vaccinations were recruited as donors. Adults of Caucasian background living in Nashville, Tennessee made up all donors. Only in-frame clones appear in the TCRdb table, and some are missing; sequencing was by immunoSEQ multiplex PCR. The sample shows about 590,000 clones, roughly 95% of them seen only once.

The rearrangement joins TRBV7-6 to TRBJ2-7; 8 nucleotides match TRBD2. This sequence originates from a woman younger than 45 in good health. Sequenced sample: naive CD8+ T cells sorted from blood. The CDR3 region has the DNA TGTGCCAGCAGCTTAGAGGGACTAGTCTTCGACGAGCAGTACTTC. It specifies CASSLEGLVFDEQYF.